This T cell receptor beta chain was identified in a study of response to subunit inactivated influenza vaccine. Using its own MiXCR run on the RT-PCR reads, TCRdb lists one record per CDR3 protein. The sample includes more than 550,000 distinct CDR3 sequences, around 11% of them seen just once. CDR3 length: 14 amino acids. Germline assignment: CDR1 LGHNA and CDR2 YSLEER. J lost 6 bases, V lost 4 bases, and 6 bases had no gene match. Material: PBMCs from blood, obtained on the day of vaccination. The chain has TRBV4-3 and TRBJ2-7, with 10 nucleotides matching TRBD1. This sequence originates from a middle-aged man who received an inactivated influenza vaccine. CDR3 DNA: TGCGCCAGCAGCCTGGGACAGGGGACGGGCGAGCAGTACTTC. Its protein is CASSLGQGTGEQYF.